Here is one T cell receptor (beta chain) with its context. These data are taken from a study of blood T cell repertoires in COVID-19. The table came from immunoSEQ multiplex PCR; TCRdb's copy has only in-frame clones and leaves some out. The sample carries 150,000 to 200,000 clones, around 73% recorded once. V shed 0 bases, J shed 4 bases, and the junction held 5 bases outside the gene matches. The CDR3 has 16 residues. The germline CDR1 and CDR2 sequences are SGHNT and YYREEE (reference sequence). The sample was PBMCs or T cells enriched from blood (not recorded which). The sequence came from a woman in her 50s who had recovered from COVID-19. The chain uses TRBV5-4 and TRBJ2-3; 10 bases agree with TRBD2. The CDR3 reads CASSLALAGSSDTQYF. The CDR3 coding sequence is TGTGCCAGCAGCTTGGCACTAGCGGGATCCTCAGATACGCAGTATTTT.